What follows are 5 T cell receptor beta chains derived from one specimen sequenced in a study of blood T cells in healthy people across ages. PCR was performed a second time for 7 to 11 cycles using a sample-barcoded 5' primer and a J-beta primer mix. TCRdb analysed the 5' RACE reads with MiXCR anew, one entry per CDR3 protein. The sample lists about 930,000 distinct CDR3 sequences; 25% to 30% were seen once. This sample also belongs to another study, concerning T cells of mothers and their children.

Material: blood. The receptors originated from a woman in her forties in good health.

To note about this clonotype: At one boundary the junction diverges from the germline segment, which might be a read error. The chain is built from TRBV5-1 and TRBJ2-6; TRBD1 aligns across 7 bases. Germline loops: CDR1 SGHRS, CDR2 YFSETQ. CDR3 length: 15 amino acids. CDR3 nucleotide sequence: TGCGCCAACAGCCCACAGGGGATAGGGGCCAACGTCCTGACTTTC. Protein product: CANSPQGIGANVLTF. The complete variable domain, with remaining parts taken from reference TRBV5-1 and TRBJ2-6, reads KAGVTQTPRYLIKTRGQQVTLSCSPISGHRSVSWYQQTPGQGLQFLFEYFSETQRNKGNFPGRFSGRQFSNSRSEMNVSTLELGDSALYLCANSPQGIGANVLTFGAGSRLTVL.

This clonotype has only a few counts. The V call is TRBV6-1, the J call TRBJ2-1; 9 bases map to TRBD2. The junction had 11 bases not matched to a gene; V was cut back by 5 bases and J by 9 bases. CDR3 length equals 15 residues. Germline values: CDR1 MNHNS, CDR2 SASEGT. In DNA, the CDR3 is TGTGCCAGCAGTTGGTCTAGCGGGGTGATAGTTGAGCAGTTCTTC. Translating gives CASSWSSGVIVEQFF.

This clonotype occurred a few times. The germline gene is not matched at one end of the junction; a read error may be the cause. The chain recombines TRBV4-3 with TRBJ1-2; tentative D call: TRBD1 (5 bases). The CDR3 loop spans 18 amino acids. CDR1 and CDR2 from the germline V gene are LGHNA and YSLEER. CDR3 sequence (DNA): TGCGCCAGCAACCAAGATAACATAGGAGCCGGGGCCCGAGCGGGCTACACCTTC. Residues: CASNQDNIGAGARAGYTF.

The chain employs TRBV7-2 and TRBJ2-1, with TRBD2 matching 10 bases. CDR3 size: 16 residues. With V trimmed by 5 bases and J by 7 bases, 11 bases remained unmatched. The germline gives CDR1 SGHTA, CDR2 FQGNSA. Here the CDR3 reads CASSPQSGGARNEQFF. CDR3 in DNA: TGTGCCAGCAGCCCACAAAGCGGGGGGGCCAGAAATGAGCAGTTCTTC.

The gene calls are TRBV29-1 and TRBJ2-4; D unclear. V gave up 6 bases and J gave up 6 bases, with 15 bases separating them. Germline V gives CDR1 SQVTM, CDR2 ANQGSEA. The CDR3 has 13 residues. The CDR3 nucleotides read TGCAGCGTACAACCGCCCGACGGAAACATTCAGTACTTC. Its protein is CSVQPPDGNIQYF.